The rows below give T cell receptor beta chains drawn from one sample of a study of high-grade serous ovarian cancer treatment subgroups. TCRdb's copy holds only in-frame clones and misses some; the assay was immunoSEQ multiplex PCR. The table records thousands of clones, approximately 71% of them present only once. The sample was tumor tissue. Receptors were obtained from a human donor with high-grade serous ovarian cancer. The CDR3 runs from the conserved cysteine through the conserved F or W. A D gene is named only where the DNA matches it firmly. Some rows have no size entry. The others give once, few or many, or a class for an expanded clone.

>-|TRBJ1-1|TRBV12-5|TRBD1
TGTGCTTTTACAGGGGGCAATGAAGCTTTCTTT
CAFTGGNEAFF
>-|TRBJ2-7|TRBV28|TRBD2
TGTGCCAGCCCTCCAGCGGGAATCAACTCTTACGAGCAGTACTTC
CASPPAGINSYEQYF
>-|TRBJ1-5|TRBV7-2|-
TGTGCCAGCAGCTTAGGGGGCTACGGCAATCAGCCCCAGCATTTT
CASSLGGYGNQPQHF
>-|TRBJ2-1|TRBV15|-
TGTGCCACCAGCAGAGAACCTAGCTTGGGCTGGAATGAGCAGTTCTTC
CATSREPSLGWNEQFF
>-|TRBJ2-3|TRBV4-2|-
TGTGCCAGCAGCGTGCAGACAGGAGCAGATACGCAGTATTTT
CASSVQTGADTQYF
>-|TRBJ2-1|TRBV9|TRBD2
TGTGCCAGCAGCGTAGCGGGACTAGCCACCGAGGAGCAGTTCTTC
CASSVAGLATEEQFF
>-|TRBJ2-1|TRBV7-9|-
TGTGCCAGCAGCTTGTCCCAGGGAACCTACAATGAGCAGTTCTTC
CASSLSQGTYNEQFF
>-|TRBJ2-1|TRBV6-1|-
TGTGCCAGCAGTACCACCCCCAGGGAGCAGTTCTTC
CASSTTPREQFF
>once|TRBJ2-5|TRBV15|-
TGTGCCACCAGCAGAAAGAACCGGTACCAAGAGACCCAGTACTTC
CATSRKNRYQETQYF
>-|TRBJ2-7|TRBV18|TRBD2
TGTGCCAGCTCACCGGGACTAGCGGGGGCCTACGAGCAGTACTTC
CASSPGLAGAYEQYF
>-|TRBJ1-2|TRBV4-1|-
TGCGCCAGCAGCCAAGATTCATCCGGAACAGTTAGGGTCTATGGCTACACCTTC
CASSQDSSGTVRVYGYTF
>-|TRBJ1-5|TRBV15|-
TGTGCCACCAGTAGAGACGGGCGCAACAATCAGCCCCAGCATTTT
CATSRDGRNNQPQHF
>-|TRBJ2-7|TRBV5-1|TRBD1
TGCGCCAGCAGCCCCGGGACAGGGGGCCACGAGCAGTACTTC
CASSPGTGGHEQYF
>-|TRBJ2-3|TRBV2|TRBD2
TGTGCCAGCAAAGAGCGGGAGGGAACAGATACGCAGTATTTT
CASKEREGTDTQYF
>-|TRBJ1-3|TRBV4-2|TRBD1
TGTGCCAGCAGCCAAGAAGACAGGGCAGGAAACACCATATATTTT
CASSQEDRAGNTIYF
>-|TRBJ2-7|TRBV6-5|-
TGTGCCAGCAGGATCTACAGGGAGGCCTACGAGCAGTACTTC
CASRIYREAYEQYF
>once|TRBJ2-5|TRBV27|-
TGTGCCAGCAGTTTGCGCGGGGCGGAGGCAGAGACCCAGTACTTC
CASSLRGAEAETQYF
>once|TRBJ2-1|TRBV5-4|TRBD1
TGTGCCAGCAGCCCCGACAGGGGGTACAATGAGCAGTTCTTC
CASSPDRGYNEQFF
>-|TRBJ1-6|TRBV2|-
TGTGCCAGCAGTGAAGAGTCCCAGGGATATAATTCACCCCTCCACTTT
CASSEESQGYNSPLHF
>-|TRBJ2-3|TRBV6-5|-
TGTGCCAGCAGTTACTTCGTCGGCAGAAGCACAGATACGCAGTATTTT
CASSYFVGRSTDTQYF
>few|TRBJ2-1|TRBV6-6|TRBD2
TGTGCCAGCACACTAGCGGGAGTCTACAATGAGCAGTTCTTC
CASTLAGVYNEQFF
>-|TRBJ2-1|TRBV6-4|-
TGTGCCAGCAGTGAGGACGGGAGAAATGAGCAGTTCTTC
CASSEDGRNEQFF
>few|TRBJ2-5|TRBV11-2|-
TGTGCCAGCAACGAAGACAGTTACCAAGAGACCCAGTACTTC
CASNEDSYQETQYF
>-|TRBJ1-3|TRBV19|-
TGTGCCAGTAGTATAGTCCCAGACTCTGGAAACACCATATATTTT
CASSIVPDSGNTIYF
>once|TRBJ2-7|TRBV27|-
TGTGCCAGCAGTTCCTCTAGAGGGGGCTACGAGCAGTACTTC
CASSSSRGGYEQYF
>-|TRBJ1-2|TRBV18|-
TGTGCCAGCTCCCCCCTGGAGAGGGGCGACTATGGCTACACCTTC
CASSPLERGDYGYTF